This T cell receptor (beta chain) emerged from a study of T cell repertoires in cytomegalovirus infection (dated by TCRdb to between 2018 and 2020). Study-wide context: Donor HLA type was relevant to the analysis, as public TCR beta signatures indicated carriage of CMV infection together with the matching HLA type. Study-wide findings and limitations: The ex vivo response was dominated by HLA-C-restricted CMV-specific TCR beta clonotypes, which also provided the single most frequent clonotype in two of eight donors. In both this cohort and an independent approximately 370-donor cohort, the cumulative frequency of public TCR beta family members distinguished carriers of CMV infection plus the relevant HLA type.

The sequencing machine was an Illumina HiSeq 1500. In-frame beta chains were kept once TCRdb had trimmed the public reads at Q25 with fastp and called clones with MiXCR. Each record represents a unique CDR3 protein, reported with the most common genes and DNA among its rows. The sample contains about 140,000 distinct CDR3 sequences, roughly 6.5% of them found a single time. Of the sample, more than 15% is held by the ten largest clones. V and J are truncated by 8 bases and 7 bases respectively, leaving an intervening sequence of 20 bases. The germline V gene encodes CDR1 LNHNV and CDR2 YYDKDF (reference sequence). Taken from cysteine to phenylalanine, the CDR3 has 15 residues. The CDR3 DNA has 45 bases and is translated from base 1. There are many counts of this clonotype. What antigen it recognizes has not been identified. Nothing much larger sits one base from this clone, and base qualities are not available.

Sequencing was done on a sample of PBMCs. Recombination linked TRBV15 to TRBJ1-4; TRBD1 is possibly the D segment (5 matching bases). This clonotype was sampled from a human donor in good health (CMV status not recorded). Some clones in this sample may be carry-over from other donors' samples. The nucleotide sequence is TGTGCCACCGGCGGTGCGGGGACCCAGGGTGAAAAACTGTTTTTT. Its protein product is CATGGAGTQGEKLFF. With all but the CDR3 taken from the reference TRBV15 and TRBJ1-4 genes, the full variable domain is: DAMVIQNPRYQVTQFGKPVTLSCSQTLNHNVMYWYQQKSSQAPKLLFHYYDKDFNNEADTPDNFQSRRPNTSFCFLDIRSPGLGDTAMYLCATGGAGTQGEKLFFGSGTQLSVL.